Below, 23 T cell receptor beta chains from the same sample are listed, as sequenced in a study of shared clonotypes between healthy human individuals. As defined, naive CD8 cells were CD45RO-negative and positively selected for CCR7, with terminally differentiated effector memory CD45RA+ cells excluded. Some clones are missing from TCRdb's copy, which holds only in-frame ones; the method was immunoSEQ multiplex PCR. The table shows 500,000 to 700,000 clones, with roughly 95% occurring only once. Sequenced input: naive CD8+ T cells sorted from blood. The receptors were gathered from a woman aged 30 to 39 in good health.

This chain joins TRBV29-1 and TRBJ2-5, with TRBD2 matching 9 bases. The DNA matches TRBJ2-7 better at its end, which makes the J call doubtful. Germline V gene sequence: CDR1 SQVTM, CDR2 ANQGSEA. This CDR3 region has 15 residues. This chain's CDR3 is CSVVISGSPYYEQYF. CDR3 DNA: TGCAGCGTTGTAATTAGCGGGAGCCCTTACTACGAGCAGTACTTC.

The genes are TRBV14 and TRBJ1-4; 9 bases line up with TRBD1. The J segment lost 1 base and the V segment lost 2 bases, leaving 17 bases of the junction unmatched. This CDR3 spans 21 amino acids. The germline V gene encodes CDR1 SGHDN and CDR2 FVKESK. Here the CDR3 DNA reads TGTGCCAGCAGCCAACAAGGGGGCTTTGGGACAGGGCTTGGAACTAATGAAAAACTGTTTTTT. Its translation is CASSQQGGFGTGLGTNEKLFF.

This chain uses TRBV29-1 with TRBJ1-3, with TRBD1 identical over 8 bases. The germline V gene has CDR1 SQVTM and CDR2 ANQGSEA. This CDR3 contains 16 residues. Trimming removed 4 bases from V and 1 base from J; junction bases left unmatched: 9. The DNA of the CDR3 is TGCAGCGTTGGGGGCTACAGGGGGGAGTCTGGAAACACCATATATTTT. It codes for CSVGGYRGESGNTIYF. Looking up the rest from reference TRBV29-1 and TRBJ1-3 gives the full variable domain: SAVISQKPSRDICQRGTSLTIQCQVDSQVTMMFWYRQQPGQSLTLIATANQGSEATYESGFVIDKFPISRPNLTFSTLTVSNMSPEDSSIYLCSVGGYRGESGNTIYFGEGSWLTVV.

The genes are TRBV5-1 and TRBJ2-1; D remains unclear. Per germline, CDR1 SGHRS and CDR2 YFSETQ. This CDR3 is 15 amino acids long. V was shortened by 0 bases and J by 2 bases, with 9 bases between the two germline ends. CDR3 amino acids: CASSLAGPPYNEQFF. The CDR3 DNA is TGCGCCAGCAGCTTGGCAGGTCCCCCCTACAATGAGCAGTTCTTC.

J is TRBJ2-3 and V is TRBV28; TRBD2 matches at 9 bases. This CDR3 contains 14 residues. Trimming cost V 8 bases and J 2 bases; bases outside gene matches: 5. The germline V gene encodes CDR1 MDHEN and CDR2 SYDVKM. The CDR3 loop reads CASGLAGDTDTQYF. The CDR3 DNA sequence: TGTGCCAGCGGGTTAGCGGGAGACACAGATACGCAGTATTTT.

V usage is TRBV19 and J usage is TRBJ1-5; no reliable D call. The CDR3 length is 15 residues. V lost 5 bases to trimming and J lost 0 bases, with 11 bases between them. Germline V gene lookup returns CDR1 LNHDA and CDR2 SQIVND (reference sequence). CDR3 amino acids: CASSLTGYSNQPQHF. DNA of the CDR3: TGTGCCAGTAGTCTAACTGGTTATAGCAATCAGCCCCAGCATTTT.

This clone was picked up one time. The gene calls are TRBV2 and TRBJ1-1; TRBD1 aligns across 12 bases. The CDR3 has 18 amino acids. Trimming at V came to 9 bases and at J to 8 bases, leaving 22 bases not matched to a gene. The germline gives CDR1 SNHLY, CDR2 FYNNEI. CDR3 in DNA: TGTGCCAGTTCTCGTTCCGATGAATACCGGGACAGGGGGCGCGAAGCTTTCTTT. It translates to CASSRSDEYRDRGREAFF.

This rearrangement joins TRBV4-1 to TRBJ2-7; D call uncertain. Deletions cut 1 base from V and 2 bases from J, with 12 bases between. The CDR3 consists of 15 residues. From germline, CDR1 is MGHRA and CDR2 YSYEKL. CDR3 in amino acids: CASSQALGSTYEQYF. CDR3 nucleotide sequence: TGCGCCAGCAGCCAAGCCTTGGGGTCTACCTACGAGCAGTACTTC.

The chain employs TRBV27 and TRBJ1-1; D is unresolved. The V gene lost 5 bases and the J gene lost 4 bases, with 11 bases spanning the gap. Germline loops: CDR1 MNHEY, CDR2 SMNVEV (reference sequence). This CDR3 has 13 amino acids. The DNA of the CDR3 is TGTGCCAGCAGTATGGAGCCCCCCACTGAAGCTTTCTTT. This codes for CASSMEPPTEAFF.

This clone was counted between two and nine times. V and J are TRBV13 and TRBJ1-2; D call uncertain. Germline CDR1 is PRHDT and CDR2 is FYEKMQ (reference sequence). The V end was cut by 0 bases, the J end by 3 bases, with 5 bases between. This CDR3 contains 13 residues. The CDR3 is CASSLGQDYGYTF. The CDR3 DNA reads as TGTGCCAGCAGCTTAGGGCAGGACTATGGCTACACCTTC. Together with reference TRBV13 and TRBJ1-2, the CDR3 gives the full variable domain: AAGVIQSPRHLIKEKRETATLKCYPIPRHDTVYWYQQGPGQDPQFLISFYEKMQSDKGSIPDRFSAQQFSDYHSELNMSSLELGDSALYFCASSLGQDYGYTFGSGTRLTVV.

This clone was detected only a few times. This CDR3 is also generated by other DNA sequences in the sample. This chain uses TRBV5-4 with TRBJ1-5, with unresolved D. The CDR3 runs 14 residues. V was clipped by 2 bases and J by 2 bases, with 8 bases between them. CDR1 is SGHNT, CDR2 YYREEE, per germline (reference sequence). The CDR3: CASSFWGGNQPQHF. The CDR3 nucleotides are TGTGCCAGCAGCTTTTGGGGAGGCAATCAGCCCCAGCATTTT. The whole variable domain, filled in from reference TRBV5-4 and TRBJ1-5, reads ETGVTQSPTHLIKTRGQQVTLRCSSQSGHNTVSWYQQALGQGPQFIFQYYREEENGRGNFPPRFSGLQFPNYSSELNVNALELDDSALYLCASSFWGGNQPQHFGDGTRLSIL.

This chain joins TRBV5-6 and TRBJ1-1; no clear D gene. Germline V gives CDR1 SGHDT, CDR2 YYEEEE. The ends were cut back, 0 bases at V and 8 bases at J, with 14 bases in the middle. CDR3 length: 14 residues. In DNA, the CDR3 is TGTGCCAGCAGCTTGGGAGTTCGATCACAAGAAGCTTTCTTT. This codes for CASSLGVRSQEAFF.

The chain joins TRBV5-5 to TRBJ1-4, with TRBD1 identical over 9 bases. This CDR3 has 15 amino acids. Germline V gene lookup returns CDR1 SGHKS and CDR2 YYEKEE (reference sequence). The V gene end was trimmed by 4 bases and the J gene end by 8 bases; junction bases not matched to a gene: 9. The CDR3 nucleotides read TGTGCCAGCAGCACGGCCGGGACAGGGTGGGAAAAACTGTTTTTT. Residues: CASSTAGTGWEKLFF.

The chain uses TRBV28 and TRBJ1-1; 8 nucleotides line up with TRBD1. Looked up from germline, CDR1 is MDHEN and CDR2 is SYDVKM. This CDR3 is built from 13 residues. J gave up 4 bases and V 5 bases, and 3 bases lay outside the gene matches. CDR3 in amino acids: CASSAGQATEAFF. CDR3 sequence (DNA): TGTGCCAGCAGTGCGGGACAGGCCACTGAAGCTTTCTTT.

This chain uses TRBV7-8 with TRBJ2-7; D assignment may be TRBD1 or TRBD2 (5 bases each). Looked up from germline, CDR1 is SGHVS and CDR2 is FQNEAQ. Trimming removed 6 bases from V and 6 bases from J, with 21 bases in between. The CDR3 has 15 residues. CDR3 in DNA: TGTGCCAGCAGATCGGACGGGGCTGCGTTTGGCGAGCAGTACTTC. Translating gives CASRSDGAAFGEQYF.

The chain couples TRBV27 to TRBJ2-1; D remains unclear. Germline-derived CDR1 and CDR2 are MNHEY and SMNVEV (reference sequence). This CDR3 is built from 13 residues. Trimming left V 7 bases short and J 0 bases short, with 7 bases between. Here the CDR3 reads CASKGSSYNEQFF. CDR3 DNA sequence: TGTGCCAGCAAGGGAAGCTCCTACAATGAGCAGTTCTTC.

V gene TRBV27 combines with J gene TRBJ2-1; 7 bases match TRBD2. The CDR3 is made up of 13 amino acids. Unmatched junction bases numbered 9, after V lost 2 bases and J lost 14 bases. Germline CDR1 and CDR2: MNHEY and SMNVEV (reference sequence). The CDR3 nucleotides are TGTGCCAGCAGTTTAAGCGGGGACGTATGGGAGTTCTTC. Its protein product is CASSLSGDVWEFF.

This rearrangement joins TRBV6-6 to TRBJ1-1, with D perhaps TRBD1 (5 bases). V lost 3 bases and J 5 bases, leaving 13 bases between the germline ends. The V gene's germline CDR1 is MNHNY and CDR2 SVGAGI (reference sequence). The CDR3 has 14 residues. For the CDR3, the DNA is TGTGCCAGCAGTTATGAGGGGTCAGGGACTGAAGCTTTCTTT. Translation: CASSYEGSGTEAFF.

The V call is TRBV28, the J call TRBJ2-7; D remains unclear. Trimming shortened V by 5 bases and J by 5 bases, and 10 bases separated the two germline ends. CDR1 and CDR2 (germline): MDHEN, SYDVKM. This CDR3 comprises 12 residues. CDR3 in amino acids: CASSIPDDEQYF. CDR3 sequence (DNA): TGTGCCAGCAGTATCCCAGACGACGAGCAGTACTTC.

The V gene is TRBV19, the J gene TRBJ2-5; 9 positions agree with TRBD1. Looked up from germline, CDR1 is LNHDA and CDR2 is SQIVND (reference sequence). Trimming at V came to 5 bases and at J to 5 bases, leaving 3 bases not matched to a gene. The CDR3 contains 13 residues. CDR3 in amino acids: CASSQDRGETQYF. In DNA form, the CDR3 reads TGTGCCAGTAGTCAGGACAGGGGTGAGACCCAGTACTTC.

In DNA, the CDR3 is TGTGCCAGCAGCTTACCAGGACAGGAAACAACTGAAGCTTTCTTT. Translating gives CASSLPGQETTEAFF. The V call is TRBV7-2, the J call TRBJ1-1; 7 nucleotides line up with TRBD1. Germline loops: CDR1 SGHTA, CDR2 FQGNSA. J gave up 5 bases and V 2 bases, and 8 bases lay outside the gene matches. The CDR3 loop spans 15 amino acids.

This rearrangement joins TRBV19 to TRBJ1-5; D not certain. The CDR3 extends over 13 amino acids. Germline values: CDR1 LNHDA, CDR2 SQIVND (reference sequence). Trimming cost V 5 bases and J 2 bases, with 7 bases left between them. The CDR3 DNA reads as TGTGCCAGTAGTTGGCGGGGCAATCAGCCCCAGCATTTT. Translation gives CASSWRGNQPQHF.

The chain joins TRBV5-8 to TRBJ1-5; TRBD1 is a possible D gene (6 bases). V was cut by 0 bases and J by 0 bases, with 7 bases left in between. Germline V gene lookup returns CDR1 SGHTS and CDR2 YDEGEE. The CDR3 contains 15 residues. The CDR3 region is CASSLGQASNQPQHF. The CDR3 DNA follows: TGTGCCAGCAGCTTGGGACAGGCTAGCAATCAGCCCCAGCATTTT.